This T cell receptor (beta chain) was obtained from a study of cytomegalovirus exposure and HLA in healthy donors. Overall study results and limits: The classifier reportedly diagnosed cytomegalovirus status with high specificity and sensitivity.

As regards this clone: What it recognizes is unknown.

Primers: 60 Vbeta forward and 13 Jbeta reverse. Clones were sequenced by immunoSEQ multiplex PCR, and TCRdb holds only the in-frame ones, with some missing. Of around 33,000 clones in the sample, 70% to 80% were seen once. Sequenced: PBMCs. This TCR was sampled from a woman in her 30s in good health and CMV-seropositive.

The CDR3 spells CASSIGTGDYEQYF. For the CDR3, the DNA is TGTGCCAGTAGTATTGGGACAGGGGACTACGAGCAGTACTTC. The chain joins TRBV19 to TRBJ2-7; 10 bases match TRBD1. Germline V CDR1 and CDR2: LNHDA, SQIVND (reference sequence). This CDR3 has 14 residues. V lost 3 bases, J lost 3 bases, and 2 bases stayed unmatched.